Following are 22 T cell receptor beta chains from one sample sequenced in a study of beta chain features in type 1 diabetes. Expressed TCRB transcripts were sequenced, since all the RNA that had been isolated was reverse transcribed. Produced via immunoSEQ multiplex PCR; TCRdb's table is partial and in-frame only. The data show under 950,000 clones, roughly 15% seen once. The material sequenced was naive CD4+ T cells from blood. Receptor source: a woman under 30 in good health.

The gene calls are TRBV6-6 and TRBJ2-2; D is tentatively TRBD1 or TRBD2 (7 bases each). This CDR3 has 15 amino acids. Germline loops: CDR1 MNHNY, CDR2 SVGAGI (reference sequence). V lost 5 bases and J lost 6, with 16 bases in between. CDR3 region: CASSPQGGHSGELFF. The CDR3 DNA reads TGTGCCAGCAGTCCCCAGGGGGGGCATTCCGGGGAGCTGTTTTTT.

This clone occurred a few times. This chain links TRBV28 with TRBJ2-5; D not resolved. V lost 3 bases and J lost 5, with 7 bases in between. Germline CDR1 reads MDHEN; CDR2 reads SYDVKM. The CDR3 extends over 12 amino acids. This CDR3 is CASSFLRETQYF. CDR3 bases: TGTGCCAGCAGTTTCTTACGGGAGACCCAGTACTTC.

This clone has just a few counts. CDR3 sequence reads: CASSLGPTSGEETQYF. The DNA of the CDR3 is TGCGCCAGCAGCCTAGGTCCTACTAGCGGTGAAGAGACCCAGTACTTC. The chain uses TRBV5-1 and TRBJ2-5; 8 bases fit TRBD2. CDR3 length: 16 residues. Germline V gene sequence: CDR1 SGHRS, CDR2 YFSETQ. With V trimmed by 4 bases and J by 3 bases, 11 bases remained unmatched.

The chain recombines TRBV7-3 with TRBJ2-1; TRBD1 is a possible D gene (6 bases). Trimming removed 6 bases from V and 0 bases from J, with 24 bases in between. This CDR3 contains 19 residues. CDR1 and CDR2 (germline): SGHTA, FQGTGA. For the CDR3, the DNA is TGTGCCAGCAGGACCTCCCCCCGAGGGGGTTTTAGCTCCTACAATGAGCAGTTCTTC. Residues: CASRTSPRGGFSSYNEQFF.

There are a few counts of this clone. The gene calls are TRBV5-6 and TRBJ2-5; D uncertain. The CDR3 extends over 14 amino acids. The V end lost 4 bases, the J end lost 1 base, and 11 bases lay between the germline ends. Germline assignment: CDR1 SGHDT and CDR2 YYEEEE. CDR3 in DNA: TGTGCCAGCAGCCTTCAGAGGCTCCAAGAGACCCAGTACTTC. Protein sequence: CASSLQRLQETQYF.

This chain links TRBV5-1 with TRBJ2-6, with 7 bases that match TRBD1. This CDR3 has 18 amino acids. Looked up from germline, CDR1 is SGHRS and CDR2 is YFSETQ. V gave up 4 bases and J gave up 2 bases; unmatched junction bases: 12. The CDR3 DNA reads as TGCGCCAGCAGCAACAGACAGGGTCGTATTGCTGGGGCCAACGTCCTGACTTTC. Protein product: CASSNRQGRIAGANVLTF.

This sequence joins TRBV7-2 and TRBJ2-2; tentatively, D is TRBD2 (6 bases). Germline-derived CDR1 and CDR2 are SGHTA and FQGNSA. V was shortened by 5 bases and J by 4 bases, with 14 bases between the two germline ends. The CDR3 runs to 15 residues. The CDR3, as DNA: TGTGCCAGCAGCGTAATCCGGGGGTCCACCGGGGAGCTGTTTTTT. It yields the protein CASSVIRGSTGELFF.

CDR3 sequence reads: CASSPLVLSVNNEQFF. As DNA, the CDR3 is TGTGCCAGCTCACCACTTGTTTTATCGGTAAACAATGAGCAGTTCTTC. The V gene is TRBV18, the J gene TRBJ2-1; D gene ambiguous. CDR3 size: 16 residues. V was pared by 1 base and J by 5 bases, with 15 bases between. Looked up from germline, CDR1 is KGHSH and CDR2 is LQKENI.

J is TRBJ2-1 and V is TRBV28, with 7 positions matching TRBD2. Germline V gene lookup returns CDR1 MDHEN and CDR2 SYDVKM. The CDR3 runs to 14 residues. Losses at the gene ends were 6 bases for V and 2 bases for J; bases not matched to a gene: 4. The CDR3 nucleotides read TGTGCCAGCAGCCCCGGGAGGCCCTACAATGAGCAGTTCTTC. This codes for CASSPGRPYNEQFF.

This clone was picked up a small number of times. The CDR3 bases are TGTGCCAGCAGGGCCAGGGATTGGGGCAATCAGCCCCAGCATTTT. Amino acid sequence: CASRARDWGNQPQHF. The chain is built from TRBV6-6 and TRBJ1-5; perhaps TRBD1 as D (5 bases). The CDR3 loop spans 15 amino acids. Trimming removed 6 bases at V and 2 bases at J, with 14 bases between. Germline CDR1 MNHNY, CDR2 SVGAGI (reference sequence).

The J gene is TRBJ2-5, the V gene TRBV5-1; D may correspond to TRBD1 or TRBD2 (5 bases each). Germline V gene lookup returns CDR1 SGHRS and CDR2 YFSETQ. Trimming pared 4 bases from V and 4 bases from J, leaving 14 bases between. CDR3 length: 14 residues. CDR3 DNA sequence: TGCGCCAGCAGCCACCGGGACGGCACAGAGACCCAGTACTTC. Translation: CASSHRDGTETQYF.

This clone was recorded once. The chain joins TRBV6-6 to TRBJ1-1; 8 bases fit TRBD1. Germline assignment: CDR1 MNHNY and CDR2 SVGAGI (reference sequence). Unmatched junction bases numbered 8, after V lost 6 bases and J lost 5 bases. CDR3 size: 14 residues. The CDR3 loop reads CASSSGGWRTEAFF. The DNA of the CDR3 is TGTGCCAGCAGCTCAGGGGGCTGGAGAACTGAAGCTTTCTTT.

J is TRBJ2-1 and V is TRBV9; TRBD2 matches 10 bases. J was trimmed by 3 bases and V by 2 bases; bases with no gene match: 5. The CDR3 consists of 16 residues. Germline loops: CDR1 SGDLS, CDR2 YYNGEE. The CDR3: CASSVLASGSYNEQFF. The CDR3 DNA follows: TGTGCCAGCAGCGTCTTGGCTAGCGGGAGCTACAATGAGCAGTTCTTC.

The chain has TRBV28 and TRBJ2-6; possibly TRBD1 for D (5 bases). The CDR3 is 14 residues long. The germline V gene encodes CDR1 MDHEN and CDR2 SYDVKM. Trimming pared 5 bases from V and 8 bases from J, leaving 13 bases between. CDR3 residues: CASSDNMGPNVLTF. DNA for the CDR3: TGTGCCAGCAGTGATAACATGGGGCCCAACGTCCTGACTTTC.

The chain couples TRBV4-3 to TRBJ2-6, with TRBD1 matching 10 bases. The trim removed 2 bases at V and 0 bases at J, leaving 7 bases unmatched. Germline CDR1 and CDR2: LGHNA and YSLEER. The CDR3 runs 19 residues. The DNA for the CDR3 is TGCGCCAGCAGCCAACAACCGGGACAGGGGAACTCTGGGGCCAACGTCCTGACTTTC. Protein sequence: CASSQQPGQGNSGANVLTF.

This clone was recorded a few times. This sequence joins TRBV19 and TRBJ2-4; D might be TRBD1 (6 bases). This CDR3 has 13 residues. Germline V gene lookup returns CDR1 LNHDA and CDR2 SQIVND (reference sequence). Trimming left V 9 bases short and J 9 bases short, with 18 bases between. The CDR3 nucleotides are TGTGCCAGCCAGGACAGCCCCAATTTCATTCAGTACTTC. This gives the protein CASQDSPNFIQYF.

The chain carries TRBV9 and TRBJ1-1; D is unclear. This CDR3 is built from 13 residues. The V end lost 5 bases, the J end lost 1 base, and 9 bases lay between the germline ends. Germline V gene sequence: CDR1 SGDLS, CDR2 YYNGEE. The CDR3 reads CASSGTANTEAFF. The CDR3 nucleotides read TGTGCCAGCAGTGGAACAGCGAACACTGAAGCTTTCTTT.

In this sample, this clone turned up a few times. The chain joins TRBV2 to TRBJ1-1, with TRBD1 as a possible D gene (5 bases). Looked up from germline, CDR1 is SNHLY and CDR2 is FYNNEI. V shed 6 bases and J shed 7 bases, with 15 bases lying between them. The CDR3 is made up of 13 amino acids. For the CDR3, the DNA is TGTGCCAGCAGAACGATGGGGGGAGGTGAAGCTTTCTTT. Amino acid sequence: CASRTMGGGEAFF.

This clone was counted only a few times. This chain joins TRBV11-1 and TRBJ2-6; D is uncertain. V dropped 5 bases and J dropped 0 bases, with 11 bases sitting between them. Looked up from germline, CDR1 is SGHAT and CDR2 is FQDESV (reference sequence). CDR3 length: 16 residues. CDR3 nucleotides: TGTGCCAGCAGCACCCTCCTCCTCTCTGGGGCCAACGTCCTGACTTTC. Residues: CASSTLLLSGANVLTF.

This clone was detected only a few times. In DNA, the CDR3 is TGTGCCAGCAGCCGCCAACTGGACAATGAGCAGTTCTTC. It codes for CASSRQLDNEQFF. The V gene is TRBV11-3, the J gene TRBJ2-1; D gene uncertain. From germline, CDR1 is SGHNT and CDR2 YENEEA. Trimming pared 5 bases from V and 5 bases from J, leaving 10 bases between. The CDR3 runs to 13 residues.

The J gene is TRBJ2-7, the V gene TRBV21-1; no check of the table's D call, TRBD2, against the DNA was made. TRBV21-1 has pseudogene status. The CDR3 totals 14 residues. CDR3 sequence reads: CASTRPTSGYEQYF. In DNA, the CDR3 is TGTGCCAGCACCCGCCCGACTAGCGGCTACGAGCAGTACTTC.

This clone was detected a few times. The rearrangement uses TRBV7-9 and TRBJ2-3; TRBD2 matches 11 bases. CDR3 size: 16 residues. CDR1 is SEHNR and CDR2 is FQNEAQ in the germline V gene (reference sequence). Trimming at V came to 5 bases and at J to 2 bases, leaving 6 bases not matched to a gene. DNA of the CDR3: TGTGCCAGCAGCCCCGGACTAGCGGGCGCCACAGATACGCAGTATTTT. This gives the protein CASSPGLAGATDTQYF.